The present TCR beta chain was sequenced within a study of cytomegalovirus exposure and HLA in healthy donors. Findings of the study overall: An analysis that came later showed most CMV-associated TCR beta chains appearing HLA-restricted. The study recorded fewer than 200 TCR beta chains that were cytomegalovirus-associated. As confirmed in vitro, three CMV-associated chains were specific for CMV antigens.

With 60 Vbeta and 13 Jbeta primers, the PCR was carried out. Some clones are missing from TCRdb's copy, which holds only in-frame ones; the method was immunoSEQ multiplex PCR. The sample records approximately 130,000 clones, roughly 80% being singletons. Sampled while nominally healthy, donors likely had unrecorded immune exposures. Regarding this clone: Its cognate antigen is unknown.

The CDR3 length is 13 residues. The V and J ends lost 5 bases and 2 bases respectively, with 9 bases between them. Germline CDR1 is MNHEY and CDR2 is SVGAGI. The receptor was derived from a man over 45 in good health and CMV-seronegative. Sequencing was carried out using PBMCs. This chain uses TRBV6-5 with TRBJ1-2; D is ambiguous. In DNA, the CDR3 is TGTGCCAGCAGTCGCGACGGGAACTATGGCTACACCTTC. This sequence encodes CASSRDGNYGYTF.